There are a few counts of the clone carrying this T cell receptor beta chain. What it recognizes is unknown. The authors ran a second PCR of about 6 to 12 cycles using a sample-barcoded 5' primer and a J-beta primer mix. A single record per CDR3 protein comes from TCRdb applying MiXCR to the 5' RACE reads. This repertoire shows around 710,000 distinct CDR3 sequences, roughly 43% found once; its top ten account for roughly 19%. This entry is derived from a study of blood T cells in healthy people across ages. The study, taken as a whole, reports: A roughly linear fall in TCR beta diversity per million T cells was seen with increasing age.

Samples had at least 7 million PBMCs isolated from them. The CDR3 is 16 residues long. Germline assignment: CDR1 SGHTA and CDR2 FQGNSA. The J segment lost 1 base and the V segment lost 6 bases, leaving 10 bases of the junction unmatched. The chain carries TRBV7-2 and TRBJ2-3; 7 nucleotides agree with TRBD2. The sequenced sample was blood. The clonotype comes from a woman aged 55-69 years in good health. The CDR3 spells CASRPPSGRGTDTQYF. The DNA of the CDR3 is TGTGCCAGCAGACCTCCTAGCGGAAGGGGCACAGATACGCAGTATTTT.